This T cell receptor beta chain was recorded in a study of blood T cell repertoires in COVID-19. Study details: COVID-19 samples collected from the United States, Italy and Spain covered acute and convalescent phases. The cDNA or gDNA used as material had been derived from T cells, B-cell-depleted T cells, or PBMCs.

Methods used by the authors: From reference gene primer amplification, estimates of nucleated cell counts were derived. The data were produced by immunoSEQ multiplex PCR, yet TCRdb's version contains in-frame clones alone and is incomplete. V and J calls and clone size come straight from that table; D and trimming were deduced from the DNA. The data hold 350,000 to 500,000 clones, with approximately 90% observed a single time. Germline loops: CDR1 LNHDA, CDR2 SQIVND (reference sequence). V lost 3 bases, J lost 1 base, and 3 bases stayed unmatched. This CDR3 has 15 amino acids. The V and J genes are TRBV19 and TRBJ2-7; 10 bases are shared with TRBD2. Sequencing input: peripheral blood. This receptor was identified in a man aged 18 to 29 with COVID-19, enrolled during active disease. The CDR3 sequence is CASSIGTSASYEQYF. CDR3 bases: TGTGCCAGTAGTATTGGGACTAGCGCTTCCTACGAGCAGTACTTC. The whole variable domain, filled in from reference TRBV19 and TRBJ2-7, reads DGGITQSPKYLFRKEGQNVTLSCEQNLNHDAMYWYRQDPGQGLRLIYYSQIVNDFQKGDIAEGYSVSREKKESFPLTVTSAQKNPTAFYLCASSIGTSASYEQYFGPGTRLTVT.